A single sample is the source of the 28 T cell receptor beta chains below, sequenced in a study of blood T cell repertoires in COVID-19. The method was immunoSEQ multiplex PCR; TCRdb's version includes in-frame clones alone and lacks a portion of them. The data show 25,000 or so clones, around 91% seen once. Sequenced sample: peripheral blood. The receptors were gathered from a man aged 70-80 years with acute or convalescent COVID-19.

This sequence joins TRBV7-2 and TRBJ2-5; D might be TRBD2 (6 bases). The CDR3 totals 14 residues. V was pared by 4 bases and J by 4 bases, with 13 bases between. The V gene's germline CDR1 is SGHTA and CDR2 FQGNSA. CDR3 nucleotides: TGTGCCAGCAGCTATCCGGGACTCTCAGAGACCCAGTACTTC. Protein sequence: CASSYPGLSETQYF.

The rearrangement uses TRBV19 and TRBJ2-7, with 9 bases lining up with TRBD1. Germline V gene data show CDR1 as LNHDA and CDR2 as SQIVND (reference sequence). Trimming at V came to 6 bases and at J to 4 bases, leaving 4 bases not matched to a gene. The CDR3 is made up of 13 amino acids. The CDR3 coding sequence is TGTGCCAGTAGGAAGGGACAGGGTTACGAGCAGTACTTC. Translated: CASRKGQGYEQYF.

This clone has just a few counts. This rearrangement joins TRBV6-6 to TRBJ1-2; 7 bases match TRBD1. This CDR3 comprises 16 residues. With 9 bases clipped from V and 1 base from J, the junction kept 14 bases outside the gene matches. Germline CDR1 reads MNHNY; CDR2 reads SVGAGI (reference sequence). CDR3 residues: CASWDSYTNLNYGYTF. The CDR3 DNA sequence: TGTGCCAGTTGGGACAGCTATACGAACCTTAACTATGGCTACACCTTC.

This sequence joins TRBV2 and TRBJ2-7; no clear D gene. Germline V gene data show CDR1 as SNHLY and CDR2 as FYNNEI. Trimming took 6 bases from V and 3 from J, leaving 15 bases between them. This CDR3 spans 14 amino acids. CDR3: CASRDGLLNYEQYF. Written as DNA, the CDR3 is TGTGCCAGCAGAGATGGTCTACTGAACTACGAGCAGTACTTC.

This clone was seen just once. CDR3 coding DNA: TGTGCCAGCACCGGGACGACACCAAGGGGGGAGCAGTTCTTC. This translates into CASTGTTPRGEQFF. The rearrangement uses TRBV2 and TRBJ2-1, with D perhaps matching TRBD1 (6 bases). Trimming removed 7 bases from V and 10 bases from J, with 20 bases in between. This CDR3 comprises 14 residues. In germline, CDR1 is SNHLY, CDR2 FYNNEI.

The rearrangement links TRBV6-1 to TRBJ2-1; TRBD2 aligns across 11 bases. Germline V CDR1 and CDR2: MNHNS, SASEGT. V lost 3 bases and J lost 4; bases outside the gene matches: 2. The CDR3 has 15 amino acids. Here the CDR3 reads CASSETSGNYNEQFF. In nucleotides, the CDR3 is TGTGCCAGCAGTGAGACTAGCGGGAATTACAATGAGCAGTTCTTC.

The chain carries TRBV9 and TRBJ2-3; no definite D call. The ends were cut back, 3 bases at V and 0 bases at J, with 11 bases in the middle. The CDR3 runs to 15 residues. Germline values: CDR1 SGDLS, CDR2 YYNGEE. In nucleotides, the CDR3 is TGTGCCAGCAGCGCAAGTCAGTCTAGCACAGATACGCAGTATTTT. It yields the protein CASSASQSSTDTQYF.

The CDR3 DNA sequence: TGTGCCAGCAGTCCCCGGAGCTCTGGAAACACCATATATTTT. This gives the protein CASSPRSSGNTIYF. The gene calls are TRBV6-2 or TRBV6-3 and TRBJ1-3; D is undetermined. Trimming took 5 bases from V and 0 from J, leaving 8 bases between them. The CDR3 covers 14 residues. Looked up from germline, CDR1 is MNHEY and CDR2 is SVGEGT.

The chain combines TRBV4-1 with TRBJ2-5, with TRBD2 matching 7 bases. J lost 5 bases, V lost 3 bases, and 12 bases had no gene match. The CDR3 consists of 16 residues. The germline CDR1 and CDR2 sequences are MGHRA and YSYEKL. The CDR3 bases are TGCGCCAGCAGCCAGGATGGGTCTGAGGGAGGGGAGACCCAGTACTTC. Translating it yields CASSQDGSEGGETQYF.

The chain joins TRBV5-5 to TRBJ2-7; TRBD1 aligns across 7 bases. The V segment lost 2 bases and the J segment 6 bases; nucleotides outside the gene matches: 5. Germline loops: CDR1 SGHKS, CDR2 YYEKEE (reference sequence). CDR3 size: 13 residues. The CDR3 DNA reads as TGTGCCAGCAGCTTAATGCCAGGGGGCGAGCAGTACTTC. Protein sequence: CASSLMPGGEQYF.

The chain couples TRBV28 to TRBJ2-5; 9 nucleotides match TRBD2. The junction had 8 bases not matched to a gene; V was cut back by 4 bases and J by 5 bases. CDR3 length: 15 amino acids. From germline, CDR1 is MDHEN and CDR2 SYDVKM. The CDR3 DNA reads as TGTGCCAGCAGTTCCCCGACTAGCGGAGGGGAGACCCAGTACTTC. It encodes CASSSPTSGGETQYF.

This chain links TRBV18 with TRBJ2-7, with D tentatively TRBD1 (6 bases). Germline V lookup: CDR1 KGHSH, CDR2 LQKENI. With 2 bases removed from V and 1 base from J, the gap between germline ends came to 12 bases. The CDR3 runs 15 residues. The CDR3: CASSPGADSSYEQYF. The CDR3 DNA reads TGTGCCAGCTCACCAGGCGCGGACAGTTCCTACGAGCAGTACTTC.

The rearrangement joins TRBV5-1 to TRBJ1-1, with 7 bases lining up with TRBD1. Germline assignment: CDR1 SGHRS and CDR2 YFSETQ. V lost 2 bases, J lost 1 base, and 5 bases stayed unmatched. This CDR3 spans 15 amino acids. This CDR3 reads CASSFTGAGNTEAFF. CDR3 DNA: TGCGCCAGCAGCTTCACAGGGGCAGGGAACACTGAAGCTTTCTTT.

The chain combines TRBV7-3 with TRBJ1-1; D ambiguous. Germline V lookup: CDR1 SGHTA, CDR2 FQGTGA. There are 14 residues in the CDR3. V lost 1 base and J lost 0, with 6 bases in between. CDR3 region: CASSLRQVNTEAFF. In DNA, the CDR3 is TGTGCCAGCAGCTTAAGGCAGGTGAACACTGAAGCTTTCTTT.

This clone was observed once. The CDR3 spells CASSQERGLISGEQYF. The CDR3 DNA reads TGTGCCAGCAGCCAAGAACGAGGTTTGATATCGGGCGAGCAGTACTTC. V usage is TRBV4-2 and J usage is TRBJ2-7, with D uncertain. The ends were cut back, 0 bases at V and 6 bases at J, with 18 bases in the middle. This CDR3 has 16 amino acids. Germline CDR1 and CDR2: LGHNA and YNFKEQ.

The V gene is TRBV4-1, the J gene TRBJ2-3; 7 nucleotides align to TRBD1. This CDR3 region has 14 residues. CDR1 and CDR2 (germline): MGHRA, YSYEKL. Unmatched junction bases numbered 4, after V lost 4 bases and J lost 3 bases. This CDR3 reads CASSRGQSTDTQYF. The DNA for the CDR3 is TGCGCCAGCAGCCGGGGACAGTCGACAGATACGCAGTATTTT.

The V gene is TRBV7-9, the J gene TRBJ2-5, with D possibly TRBD2 on 7 matching bases. CDR3 length: 15 residues. Germline V gene sequence: CDR1 SEHNR, CDR2 FQNEAQ (reference sequence). With 4 bases removed from V and 4 bases from J, the gap between germline ends came to 16 bases. The CDR3 coding sequence is TGTGCCAGCAGCTCCCCTCTGGCGGGGGCAGAGACCCAGTACTTC. This sequence encodes CASSSPLAGAETQYF.

This chain connects TRBV5-1 to TRBJ1-4, with D unresolved. CDR1 and CDR2 (germline): SGHRS, YFSETQ. The CDR3 has 16 residues. Trimming removed 1 base from V and 7 bases from J, with 17 bases in between. The CDR3 spells CASSLPEGRMGEKLFF. For the CDR3, the DNA is TGCGCCAGCAGCTTGCCCGAAGGCAGGATGGGTGAAAAACTGTTTTTT.

The rearrangement joins TRBV3-1 (or the pseudogene TRBV3-2) to TRBJ2-1, with a tentative D call TRBD2 (5 bases). Deletions cut 4 bases from V and 4 bases from J, with 17 bases between. The CDR3 runs to 16 residues. CDR1 LGHDT and CDR2 YNNKEL come from the germline V gene (reference sequence). CDR3 in DNA: TGTGCCAGCAGCCCTCTTGGAGGCACCTCGTACAATGAGCAGTTCTTC. It translates to CASSPLGGTSYNEQFF.

The chain couples TRBV11-3 to TRBJ1-1, with D possibly being TRBD1 (5 bases). The CDR3 is made up of 14 amino acids. Germline V lookup: CDR1 SGHNT, CDR2 YENEEA. V dropped 5 bases and J dropped 4 bases, with 14 bases sitting between them. In nucleotides, the CDR3 is TGTGCCAGCAGCGTTCAGGGTGCAGGCACTGAAGCTTTCTTT. It specifies CASSVQGAGTEAFF.

The rearrangement uses TRBV29-1 and TRBJ2-7, with TRBD2 matching over 10 bases. The CDR3 contains 12 residues. Germline assignment: CDR1 SQVTM and CDR2 ANQGSEA. V dropped 4 bases and J dropped 6; count of bases not matched to a gene: 3. Written as DNA, the CDR3 is TGCAGCGTTGGTCCTAGCGGGGGCGAGCAGTACTTC. Its translation is CSVGPSGGEQYF.

The chain is built from TRBV11-2 and TRBJ1-5, with 10 bases that match TRBD1. The CDR3 consists of 15 residues. J gave up 6 bases and V 5 bases, and 7 bases lay outside the gene matches. Germline lookup yields CDR1 SGHAT and CDR2 FQNNGV. The CDR3 here is CASSPGTGEVQPQHF. As DNA, the CDR3 is TGTGCCAGCAGCCCGGGGACAGGGGAAGTTCAGCCCCAGCATTTT. The entire variable domain, with the rest obtained from reference TRBV11-2 and TRBJ1-5, is as follows: EAGVAQSPRYKIIEKRQSVAFWCNPISGHATLYWYQQILGQGPKLLIQFQNNGVVDDSQLPKDRFSAERLKGVDSTLKIQPAKLEDSAVYLCASSPGTGEVQPQHFGDGTRLSIL.

The chain recombines TRBV4-3 with TRBJ2-7; D perhaps matches TRBD2 (6 bases). CDR3 length equals 15 residues. V was trimmed by 5 bases and J by 0 bases, leaving 14 bases between them. Germline loops: CDR1 LGHNA, CDR2 YSLEER. This CDR3 reads CASSWEEGSSYEQYF. As DNA, the CDR3 is TGCGCCAGCAGCTGGGAGGAGGGAAGCTCCTACGAGCAGTACTTC.

The rearrangement uses TRBV18 and TRBJ2-5, with 7 bases matching TRBD2. V dropped 5 bases and J dropped 2; count of bases not matched to a gene: 17. The CDR3 runs 18 residues. Germline-derived CDR1 and CDR2 are KGHSH and LQKENI. CDR3 bases: TGTGCCAGCTCAAGAGTGCGAATAAGCGGGATTGCACAAGAGACCCAGTACTTC. Protein product: CASSRVRISGIAQETQYF. Combining the CDR3 with reference TRBV18 and TRBJ2-5 gives the whole variable domain NAGVMQNPRHLVRRRGQEARLRCSPMKGHSHVYWYRQLPEEGLKFMVYLQKENIIDESGMPKERFSAEFPKEGPSILRIQQVVRGDSAAYFCASSRVRISGIAQETQYFGPGTRLLVL.

This chain links TRBV4-2 with TRBJ2-2, with TRBD2 identical over 10 bases. The J segment lost 6 bases and the V segment lost 3 bases, leaving 4 bases of the junction unmatched. Germline V gives CDR1 LGHNA, CDR2 YNFKEQ. The CDR3 has 15 amino acids. CDR3: CASSHAGTSAGELFF. Written as DNA, the CDR3 is TGTGCCAGCAGCCATGCCGGGACTAGCGCCGGGGAGCTGTTTTTT.

The rearrangement joins TRBV4-1 to TRBJ1-1; D is unresolved. The CDR3 runs 12 residues. CDR1 MGHRA and CDR2 YSYEKL come from the germline V gene. Trimming removed 3 bases from V and 7 bases from J, with 9 bases in between. For the CDR3, the DNA is TGCGCCAGCAGCCAGAGAAGTTATGAAGCTTTCTTT. Its translation: CASSQRSYEAFF.

The chain links TRBV15 to TRBJ1-4; 7 nucleotides agree with TRBD1. The CDR3 runs to 18 residues. Germline CDR1 reads LNHNV; CDR2 reads YYDKDF (reference sequence). V lost 8 bases and J lost 2; bases outside the gene matches: 17. The CDR3 loop reads CATQAWGGGGSTNEKLFF. DNA for the CDR3: TGTGCCACCCAGGCGTGGGGAGGAGGGGGCAGTACTAATGAAAAACTGTTTTTT. Full variable domain (remainder filled in from reference TRBV15 and TRBJ1-4): DAMVIQNPRYQVTQFGKPVTLSCSQTLNHNVMYWYQQKSSQAPKLLFHYYDKDFNNEADTPDNFQSRRPNTSFCFLDIRSPGLGDTAMYLCATQAWGGGGSTNEKLFFGSGTQLSVL.

The rearrangement links TRBV11-2 to TRBJ2-3; the D gene is possibly TRBD1 (6 bases). V lost 5 bases to trimming and J lost 0 bases, with 18 bases between them. The CDR3 sequence is 17 residues long. The germline gives CDR1 SGHAT, CDR2 FQNNGV. The chain's CDR3 is CASSIRDTGPSTDTQYF. The CDR3, as DNA: TGTGCCAGCAGCATCCGGGACACCGGCCCGAGCACAGATACGCAGTATTTT.